These 23 T cell receptor beta chains were sequenced from one sample in a study of T cell responses to AZD1222 COVID-19 vaccine (dated by TCRdb to the early 2020s). Library generation was performed with the immunoSEQ multiplex PCR assay. The table was pulled from immuneACCESS by TCRdb, which kept in-frame rearrangements only. Such tables lose some clones; where checked, under half of the loss comes from unresolved V genes, and the rest has no known cause. This sample holds about 140,000 clones; 93% were observed only once. The ten largest clones take up more than 0.7% of the sample. This specimen's time point label, interpreted: baseline before first vaccination. The intended sense of this specimen's treatment or condition label: meningococcal conjugate vaccine given as trial control. The starting material was peripheral blood, obtained on day 0 of MenACWY control vaccination. Receptors originate from an adult in good health.

The chain employs TRBV5-1 and TRBJ1-1; the D is unclear. Germline V gene sequence: CDR1 SGHRS, CDR2 YFSETQ. V lost 2 bases and J 2 bases, leaving 10 bases between the germline ends. The CDR3 extends over 14 amino acids. CDR3 coding DNA: TGCGCCAGCAGCTTAAACAGCGCTAACACTGAAGCTTTCTTT. As protein: CASSLNSANTEAFF.

This clone was counted a single time. The genes are TRBV7-3 and TRBJ1-1, with D uncertain. CDR1 and CDR2 from the germline V gene are SGHTA and FQGTGA. V was trimmed by 5 bases and J by 0 bases, leaving 13 bases between them. The length of the CDR3 is 15 residues. The DNA for the CDR3 is TGTGCCAGCAGCCCATTGAAGAGGGTGAACACTGAAGCTTTCTTT. Its protein product is CASSPLKRVNTEAFF.

The chain combines TRBV29-1 with TRBJ2-5; D perhaps matches TRBD1 (5 bases). Looked up from germline, CDR1 is SQVTM and CDR2 is ANQGSEA. The CDR3 contains 13 residues. Trimming took 4 bases from V and 2 from J, leaving 11 bases between them. The CDR3 sequence: CSVADSRQETQYF. As DNA, the CDR3 is TGCAGCGTTGCCGACAGCCGACAAGAGACCCAGTACTTC.

The V call is TRBV11-2, the J call TRBJ1-1; D perhaps matches TRBD1 (6 bases). V gave up 4 bases and J gave up 3 bases, with 15 bases separating them. Per germline, CDR1 SGHAT and CDR2 FQNNGV. The CDR3 totals 15 residues. CDR3 sequence: CASSSVQGEDTEAFF. The DNA of the CDR3 is TGTGCCAGCAGCTCGGTACAGGGCGAGGACACTGAAGCTTTCTTT.

This clone showed up just once. J is TRBJ2-7 and V is TRBV6-2 or TRBV6-3; D ambiguous. With 7 bases removed from V and 2 bases from J, the gap between germline ends came to 15 bases. This CDR3 contains 14 residues. Germline V gene sequence: CDR1 MNHEY, CDR2 SVGEGT. CDR3 region: CASNPDRATYEQYF. The CDR3, as DNA: TGTGCCAGCAACCCGGATCGGGCGACCTACGAGCAGTACTTC.

This rearrangement joins TRBV7-9 to TRBJ1-1, with D possibly being TRBD1 (5 bases). CDR1 SEHNR and CDR2 FQNEAQ come from the germline V gene (reference sequence). This CDR3 has 14 amino acids. Trimming took off 8 bases at V and 2 bases at J, with 15 bases between the two ends. The CDR3 region has the DNA TGTGCCAGCGAGCCTGGAGGGGAAAACACTGAAGCTTTCTTT. Its translation: CASEPGGENTEAFF.

The V and J genes are TRBV28 and TRBJ1-1; unclear D gene. CDR3 size: 12 residues. Deletions cut 3 bases from V and 11 bases from J, with 13 bases between. From germline, CDR1 is MDHEN and CDR2 SYDVKM. Written as DNA, the CDR3 is TGTGCCAGCAGTTTTACGGGGAGGTGGGCTTTCTTT. It is translated as CASSFTGRWAFF. Full variable domain (remainder filled in from reference TRBV28 and TRBJ1-1): DVKVTQSSRYLVKRTGEKVFLECVQDMDHENMFWYRQDPGLGLRLIYFSYDVKMKEKGDIPEGYSVSREKKERFSLILESASTNQTSMYLCASSFTGRWAFFGQGTRLTVV.

The CDR3 loop is CASSLQGAEGQPQHF. CDR3 nucleotides: TGTGCCAGTAGTTTACAGGGGGCGGAAGGTCAGCCCCAGCATTTT. The chain employs TRBV19 and TRBJ1-5; 9 nucleotides agree with TRBD1. CDR1 is LNHDA and CDR2 is SQIVND in the germline V gene (reference sequence). The ends lost 5 bases at V and 6 bases at J; junction bases unmatched: 8. The CDR3 is 15 amino acids.

V is TRBV10-3 and J is TRBJ1-1; D perhaps matches TRBD1 (5 bases). Germline values: CDR1 ENHRY, CDR2 SYGVKD. CDR3 size: 12 residues. V lost 11 bases to trimming and J lost 2 bases, with 12 bases between them. The DNA of the CDR3 is TGTGCCGGTCGGGACGCCAACACTGAAGCTTTCTTT. Translation: CAGRDANTEAFF.

The gene calls are TRBV6-1 and TRBJ2-7, with 9 nucleotides matching TRBD1. The CDR3 has 16 amino acids. Germline CDR1 reads MNHNS; CDR2 reads SASEGT. V shed 4 bases and J 8 bases; nucleotides not matched to a gene: 15. CDR3 DNA: TGTGCCAGCAGTGCCAACCGGGACAGGGCTTTTAGCAAGCAGTACTTC. Protein product: CASSANRDRAFSKQYF.

The chain joins TRBV5-1 to TRBJ2-6, with D unclear. Trimming cost V 1 base and J 2 bases, with 4 bases left between them. This CDR3 comprises 14 residues. Germline V lookup: CDR1 SGHRS, CDR2 YFSETQ. The CDR3 nucleotides read TGCGCCAGCAGCTTGTCTACTGGGGCCAACGTCCTGACTTTC. It specifies CASSLSTGANVLTF.

The rearrangement links TRBV19 to TRBJ2-3; 8 positions match TRBD2. Trimming removed 1 base from V and 6 bases from J; junction bases left unmatched: 6. CDR3 length: 15 residues. The germline V gene encodes CDR1 LNHDA and CDR2 SQIVND (reference sequence). The DNA of the CDR3 is TGTGCCAGTAGTATAGGAGCGGGAGAACGTGATACGCAGTATTTT. This translates into CASSIGAGERDTQYF.

This clone is a singleton in its sample. The CDR3 protein is CASRGGAERWTQYF. The CDR3 nucleotides read TGTGCCAGCAGAGGAGGAGCCGAGAGGTGGACCCAGTACTTC. The chain uses TRBV6-5 and TRBJ2-5, with a possible D match to TRBD2 (5 bases). Germline V lookup: CDR1 MNHEY, CDR2 SVGAGI. Between the trimmed V and J ends, which lost 6 bases and 7 bases, there was a span of 18 bases. The CDR3 extends over 14 amino acids.

This clone was detected only once. This chain uses TRBV6-1 with TRBJ2-6, with D hard to call. The V gene's germline CDR1 is MNHNS and CDR2 SASEGT. The CDR3 covers 13 residues. The V end was cut by 3 bases, the J end by 4 bases, with 4 bases between. CDR3 bases: TGTGCCAGCAGTGAGGGGGGGGCCAACGTCCTGACTTTC. This codes for CASSEGGANVLTF.

V usage is TRBV5-4 and J usage is TRBJ2-1, with D perhaps assigned TRBD1 or TRBD2 (6 bases each). The CDR3 loop spans 13 amino acids. Germline V CDR1 and CDR2: SGHNT, YYREEE (reference sequence). V lost 4 bases and J 13 bases, leaving 18 bases between the germline ends. CDR3 coding DNA: TGTGCCAGCAGCCCCGGGGGCATCGAACTTCAGTTCTTC. This sequence encodes CASSPGGIELQFF.

This clone was seen only once. This chain links TRBV14 with TRBJ1-1, with 7 positions matching TRBD1. Trimming cost V 1 base and J 5 bases; bases outside gene matches: 7. The CDR3 sequence is 15 residues long. CDR1 is SGHDN and CDR2 is FVKESK in the germline V gene. DNA for the CDR3: TGTGCCAGCAGCCAAGCTAGGGGGCATGGAACTGAAGCTTTCTTT. Protein sequence: CASSQARGHGTEAFF.

In nucleotides, the CDR3 is TGTGCCAGCAGTCTCCGGGACGCCTACAATGAGCAGTTCTTC. Translation: CASSLRDAYNEQFF. The chain combines TRBV27 with TRBJ2-1; D might be TRBD1 or TRBD2, each matching 5 bases. CDR1 is MNHEY and CDR2 is SMNVEV in the germline V gene (reference sequence). The CDR3 totals 14 residues. With 5 bases removed from V and 2 bases from J, the gap between germline ends came to 10 bases.

The chain joins TRBV7-3 to TRBJ1-1; D uncertain. The ends were cut back, 5 bases at V and 0 bases at J, with 7 bases in the middle. Germline V lookup: CDR1 SGHTA, CDR2 FQGTGA. The CDR3 sequence is 13 residues long. The CDR3 loop reads CASSRELNTEAFF. CDR3 nucleotide sequence: TGTGCCAGCAGCCGGGAGCTGAACACTGAAGCTTTCTTT.

V gene TRBV2 combines with J gene TRBJ1-5; D may be TRBD1 (6 bases). V was cut by 5 bases and J by 1 base, with 9 bases left in between. The CDR3 spans 14 residues. Germline V lookup: CDR1 SNHLY, CDR2 FYNNEI. The CDR3 loop is CASSYRVSNQPQHF. The CDR3 DNA is TGTGCCAGCAGTTACAGGGTAAGCAATCAGCCCCAGCATTTT.

The rearrangement uses TRBV6-5 and TRBJ1-3; 8 bases match TRBD1. Trimming removed 4 bases from V and 2 bases from J; junction bases left unmatched: 7. The CDR3 covers 16 residues. The germline gives CDR1 MNHEY, CDR2 SVGAGI. The CDR3 protein is CASSLDPGQAGNTIYF. The CDR3 DNA reads as TGTGCCAGCAGTTTAGATCCGGGACAGGCTGGAAACACCATATATTTT.

CDR3 loop: CASSLSSGGAEAFF. In DNA, the CDR3 is TGTGCCAGCAGTTTATCGTCCGGGGGGGCTGAAGCTTTCTTT. The genes are TRBV27 and TRBJ1-1, with a possible D match to TRBD1 (5 bases). The germline CDR1 and CDR2 sequences are MNHEY and SMNVEV (reference sequence). Trimming cost V 0 bases and J 6 bases, with 11 bases left between them. This CDR3 region has 14 residues.

CDR3 sequence (DNA): TGTGCCAGCAGCTTAGTGCCGGGATCCGTAAATACGCAGTATTTT. Encoded protein: CASSLVPGSVNTQYF. The rearrangement uses TRBV7-6 and TRBJ2-3; D possibly corresponds to TRBD2 (5 bases). Germline values: CDR1 SGHVS, CDR2 FNYEAQ. V was trimmed by 1 base and J by 7 bases, leaving 15 bases between them. The CDR3 is 15 amino acids.

This chain connects TRBV9 to TRBJ2-3; 7 nucleotides match TRBD1. Trimming removed 0 bases from V and 3 bases from J; junction bases left unmatched: 4. CDR3 size: 15 residues. From germline, CDR1 is SGDLS and CDR2 YYNGEE. The chain's CDR3 is CASSVDQGETDTQYF. CDR3 in DNA: TGTGCCAGCAGCGTAGATCAGGGGGAAACAGATACGCAGTATTTT.